Below, 21 T cell receptor beta chains from the same sample are listed, as sequenced in a study of early stage breast cancer tumors. Libraries were prepared by immunoSEQ multiplex PCR; TCRdb keeps only in-frame clonotypes and omits some of them. The data hold some 36,000 clones, with 74% observed a single time. The sample consisted of blood. Receptor source: a person aged 55-75 years with breast cancer.

The J gene is TRBJ2-3, the V gene TRBV7-9; no reliable D call. Trimming shortened V by 1 base and J by 6 bases, and 5 bases separated the two germline ends. The germline V gene encodes CDR1 SEHNR and CDR2 FQNEAQ (reference sequence). The CDR3 extends over 12 amino acids. CDR3 residues: CASSLGLDTQYF. The DNA for the CDR3 is TGTGCCAGCAGCTTAGGGTTGGATACGCAGTATTTT. Combining the CDR3 with reference TRBV7-9 and TRBJ2-3 gives the whole variable domain DTGVSQNPRHKITKRGQNVTFRCDPISEHNRLYWYRQTLGQGPEFLTYFQNEAQLEKSRLLSDRFSAERPKGSFSTLEIQRTEQGDSAMYLCASSLGLDTQYFGPGTRLTVL.

V is TRBV28 and J is TRBJ1-4, with D tentatively TRBD1 (5 bases). This CDR3 is 14 amino acids long. V gave up 6 bases and J gave up 3 bases, with 11 bases separating them. Per germline, CDR1 MDHEN and CDR2 SYDVKM. The CDR3 is CASRSGTSNEKLFF. The DNA of the CDR3 is TGTGCCAGCAGATCCGGGACCTCTAATGAAAAACTGTTTTTT.

The chain employs TRBV27 and TRBJ1-1; weak D call: TRBD1 (5 bases). There are 17 residues in the CDR3. Trimming shortened V by 6 bases and J by 4 bases, and 24 bases separated the two germline ends. CDR1 and CDR2 from the germline V gene are MNHEY and SMNVEV (reference sequence). The CDR3 region has the DNA TGTGCCAGCAGCTCACCGGAATTGAGGGGTCGGGTCACTGAAGCTTTCTTT. Amino acids: CASSSPELRGRVTEAFF.

The chain joins TRBV7-8 to TRBJ1-5, with a possible D match to TRBD1 (6 bases). There are 15 residues in the CDR3. The ends were cut back, 1 base at V and 6 bases at J, with 13 bases in the middle. The germline V gene encodes CDR1 SGHVS and CDR2 FQNEAQ. The CDR3 is CASSLGQGHAQPQHF. The CDR3 DNA follows: TGTGCCAGCAGCTTAGGTCAGGGGCATGCTCAGCCCCAGCATTTT.

The rearrangement uses TRBV13 and TRBJ2-7, with 12 nucleotides matching TRBD2. CDR1 and CDR2 from the germline V gene are PRHDT and FYEKMQ (reference sequence). The V gene end was trimmed by 6 bases and the J gene end by 7 bases; junction bases not matched to a gene: 10. This CDR3 is built from 15 residues. DNA of the CDR3: TGTGCCAGCAGTCGACTAGCGGGAGCCCACCGGGAGCAGTACTTC. Amino acid sequence: CASSRLAGAHREQYF. Full variable domain (remainder filled in from reference TRBV13 and TRBJ2-7): AAGVIQSPRHLIKEKRETATLKCYPIPRHDTVYWYQQGPGQDPQFLISFYEKMQSDKGSIPDRFSAQQFSDYHSELNMSSLELGDSALYFCASSRLAGAHREQYFGPGTRLTVT.

This clone turned up a few times. This chain uses TRBV7-9 with TRBJ1-5, with no clear D. Trimming removed 3 bases at V and 1 base at J, with 7 bases between. The CDR3 is 14 residues long. Per the germline V gene, CDR1 is SEHNR and CDR2 is FQNEAQ (reference sequence). The CDR3 region is CASSFPGSNQPQHF. In nucleotides, the CDR3 is TGTGCCAGCAGCTTCCCCGGAAGCAATCAGCCCCAGCATTTT.

The rearrangement links TRBV5-6 to TRBJ2-5, with 9 bases identical to TRBD2. Germline CDR1 reads SGHDT; CDR2 reads YYEEEE. This CDR3 spans 16 amino acids. V trimming: 1 base; J trimming: 4 bases; junction bases outside the gene matches: 8. CDR3 amino acids: CASSLWSGGWRETQYF. The CDR3 coding sequence is TGTGCCAGCAGCTTGTGGAGCGGGGGGTGGAGAGAGACCCAGTACTTC.

The genes are TRBV4-1 and TRBJ2-7; D unclear. Trimming left V 1 base short and J 3 bases short, with 16 bases between. Looked up from germline, CDR1 is MGHRA and CDR2 is YSYEKL. This CDR3 contains 16 residues. The CDR3 protein is CASSQAGVYGGYEQYF. Written as DNA, the CDR3 is TGCGCCAGCAGCCAAGCCGGCGTGTACGGTGGCTACGAGCAGTACTTC.

This chain connects TRBV19 to TRBJ1-5, with TRBD1 matching 7 bases. This CDR3 comprises 14 residues. Germline V gene lookup returns CDR1 LNHDA and CDR2 SQIVND (reference sequence). The junction had 7 bases not matched to a gene; V was cut back by 8 bases and J by 3 bases. The CDR3 spells CASFPGGFNQPQHF. CDR3 DNA: TGTGCCAGTTTCCCAGGGGGTTTCAATCAGCCCCAGCATTTT.

The V call is TRBV6-4, the J call TRBJ2-1, with D unclear. The V gene's germline CDR1 is MRHNA and CDR2 SNTAGT. V lost 4 bases and J lost 5, with 12 bases in between. This CDR3 is built from 14 residues. The CDR3 DNA sequence: TGTGCCAGCAGTGTAGACGGGTCCCACAATGAGCAGTTCTTC. Translated: CASSVDGSHNEQFF.

V and J are TRBV5-4 and TRBJ2-7; 8 positions match TRBD2. The CDR3 totals 14 residues. The germline V gene encodes CDR1 SGHNT and CDR2 YYREEE (reference sequence). V lost 2 bases to trimming and J lost 2 bases; unmatched junction nucleotides: 3. The CDR3 DNA reads TGTGCCAGCAGCTTCGGACTAGCCCCCTACGAGCAGTACTTC. Amino acids: CASSFGLAPYEQYF.

The chain carries TRBV7-2 and TRBJ2-1; D is possibly TRBD2 (6 bases). The CDR3 totals 15 residues. Germline V lookup: CDR1 SGHTA, CDR2 FQGNSA. V gave up 0 bases and J gave up 8 bases, with 14 bases separating them. Written as DNA, the CDR3 is TGTGCCAGCAGCTTAGCCGGGACTCAAGCCGATGAGCAGTTCTTC. Translated: CASSLAGTQADEQFF.

The chain joins TRBV7-6 to TRBJ1-2, with 12 positions matching TRBD1. CDR1 and CDR2 from the germline V gene are SGHVS and FNYEAQ. With V trimmed by 6 bases and J by 6 bases, 11 bases remained unmatched. The CDR3 covers 16 residues. The CDR3 is CASRHSPGTGGDGYTF. DNA of the CDR3: TGTGCCAGCAGGCACTCCCCCGGGACAGGGGGCGATGGCTACACCTTC.

The chain uses TRBV5-1 and TRBJ2-2; weak D call: TRBD2 (6 bases). The CDR3 spans 15 residues. Germline V gives CDR1 SGHRS, CDR2 YFSETQ. V was cut by 3 bases and J by 5 bases, with 14 bases left in between. CDR3 in amino acids: CASSYRDSTTGELFF. The DNA of the CDR3 is TGCGCCAGCAGCTACCGGGACTCAACTACCGGGGAGCTGTTTTTT.

The chain combines TRBV19 with TRBJ1-1; 8 bases are shared with TRBD1. J gave up 7 bases and V 4 bases, and 5 bases lay outside the gene matches. Per germline, CDR1 LNHDA and CDR2 SQIVND (reference sequence). CDR3 length: 13 amino acids. CDR3 sequence (DNA): TGTGCCAGTAGTACTGGACAGGGTGGTGAAGCTTTCTTT. Protein: CASSTGQGGEAFF.

The chain combines TRBV27 with TRBJ1-5; D call uncertain. CDR3 length equals 16 residues. The germline V and J ends were trimmed by 2 bases and 10 bases, with 21 bases remaining between them. Germline V gene sequence: CDR1 MNHEY, CDR2 SMNVEV (reference sequence). The CDR3 bases are TGTGCCAGCAGTTTAGGGTACCGGACGGAACGGTTTCCCCAGCATTTT. Protein product: CASSLGYRTERFPQHF.

This clone was counted only a few times. The chain has TRBV19 and TRBJ1-5; no definite D call. The germline V gene has CDR1 LNHDA and CDR2 SQIVND (reference sequence). CDR3 length equals 15 residues. Trimming cost V 7 bases and J 0 bases, with 13 bases left between them. CDR3 protein: CASNLYTFSNQPQHF. The CDR3 DNA reads as TGTGCCAGTAACCTGTACACCTTTAGCAATCAGCCCCAGCATTTT.

The chain employs TRBV7-9 and TRBJ1-1, with D tentatively TRBD1 (6 bases). CDR3 size: 15 residues. Trimming left V 5 bases short and J 5 bases short, with 18 bases between. Germline values: CDR1 SEHNR, CDR2 FQNEAQ (reference sequence). The CDR3, as DNA: TGTGCCAGCAGCCCACAATCGGGGGCTTCGACTGAAGCTTTCTTT. It codes for CASSPQSGASTEAFF.

This clone was found once. The genes are TRBV5-6 and TRBJ2-7, with TRBD2 matching over 13 bases. The length of the CDR3 is 16 residues. The junction had 11 bases not matched to a gene; V was cut back by 4 bases and J by 7 bases. In germline, CDR1 is SGHDT, CDR2 YYEEEE. The chain's CDR3 is CASSPGLAGAPREQYF. DNA of the CDR3: TGTGCCAGCAGCCCCGGACTAGCGGGAGCTCCGAGGGAGCAGTACTTC. Drawing the rest from reference TRBV5-6 and TRBJ2-7, the complete variable domain is DAGVTQSPTHLIKTRGQQVTLRCSPKSGHDTVSWYQQALGQGPQFIFQYYEEEERQRGNFPDRFSGHQFPNYSSELNVNALLLGDSALYLCASSPGLAGAPREQYFGPGTRLTVT.

This chain uses TRBV25-1 with TRBJ1-6; D perhaps matches TRBD1 (6 bases). The CDR3 is 16 residues long. V shed 1 base and J shed 3 bases, with 10 bases lying between them. CDR1 is MGHDK and CDR2 is SYGVNS in the germline V gene. CDR3 in DNA: TGTGCCAGCAGTGAATCGGGAGGGGGCTATAATTCACCCCTCCACTTT. Its translation: CASSESGGGYNSPLHF.

The table lists this clone with a count of one. Here the CDR3 reads CASRPGGAFNQPQHF. The CDR3 nucleotides are TGTGCCAGCAGGCCAGGGGGCGCTTTCAATCAGCCCCAGCATTTT. The chain has TRBV28 and TRBJ1-5, with 8 bases lining up with TRBD1. In germline, CDR1 is MDHEN, CDR2 SYDVKM. V was pared by 6 bases and J by 3 bases, with 7 bases of the junction left unmatched. There are 15 residues in the CDR3.